In its sample, the clone carrying this T cell receptor (beta chain) was seen many times. Its antigen is unidentified. The sequence runs out 3 residues before the end of the CDR3; the remainder is reconstructed from the germline J gene. The sample comes from a study of T cell clonality in common variable immunodeficiency. Notes on the study in general: Reportedly, TCR beta sequences from common variable immunodeficiency showed fewer deletions and N-nucleotide insertions. CVID subjects shared fewer TCRbeta clones than healthy controls did. CVID subjects had higher TCRbeta clonality than healthy controls, most marked in about a third.

The CDR3 covers 15 residues. The germline V gene encodes CDR1 SGHVS and CDR2 FQNEAQ. Trimming pared 1 base from V and 1 base from J, leaving 8 bases between. The repertoire was sequenced with immunoSEQ multiplex PCR; TCRdb's copy has only in-frame clones and lacks some. This table holds 60,000 to 75,000 clones with no singletons; the top ten claim roughly 1.7%. Most patients and controls had Caucasian heritage. The clonotype comes from a person aged 18 to 75 in good health. The specimen sequenced was peripheral blood mononuclear cells. The chain has TRBV7-8 and TRBJ2-1, with D maybe TRBD1 (6 bases). CDR3 in amino acids: CASSLDRVSYNEQFF. CDR3 DNA (partial): TGTGCCAGCAGCTTAGACAGGGTATCCTACAATGAG.